This T cell receptor (beta chain) was profiled in a study of regulatory T cells in long-lasting Graves disease. The CDR3 is 12 residues long. V gave up 6 bases and J gave up 7 bases, with 12 bases separating them. In building TCR beta libraries, iRepertoire HTBI primers were used together with Arm-PCR of CDR3 regions. TCRdb used MiXCR to reprocess the multiplex PCR reads, holding one entry per CDR3 protein. The table records 450,000 to 650,000 distinct CDR3 sequences, more than 15% of them present only once. Study results and limitations: Persistent disease preferred TRBV28, TRBJ1-2 and TRBJ2-5. Persistent Graves' patients showed less TCR diversity than newly diagnosed patients showed.

This clonotype was counted many times. Its antigen is not known. Since the CDR3 does not end with the conserved phenylalanine or tryptophan, this likely comes from a read error. Documented time point: newly diagnosed GD, antithyroid drugs for less than 3 months. After RNA was extracted from PBMCs, the TCR library was made from it. Another study also made use of these data, one on T cells in Graves' hyperthyroidism and ophthalmopathy.

The chain joins TRBV12-3 or TRBV12-4 to TRBJ1-1; D uncertain. The material was peripheral blood mononuclear cells (PBMCs), obtained at new diagnosis, from a patient treated with antithyroid drugs. The clonotype was recovered from a middle-aged woman with Graves disease. CDR3 protein: CASRLRTVEAFS. The CDR3 DNA reads TGTGCCAGCAGGCTCAGGACGGTTGAAGCTTTCTCT.